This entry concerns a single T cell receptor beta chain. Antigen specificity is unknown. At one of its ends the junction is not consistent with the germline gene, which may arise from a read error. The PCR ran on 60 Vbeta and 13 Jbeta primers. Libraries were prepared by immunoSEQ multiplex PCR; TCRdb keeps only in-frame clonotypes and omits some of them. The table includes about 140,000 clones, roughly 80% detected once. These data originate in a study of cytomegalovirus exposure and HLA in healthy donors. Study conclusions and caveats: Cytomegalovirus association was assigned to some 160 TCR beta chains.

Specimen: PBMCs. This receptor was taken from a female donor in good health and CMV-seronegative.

The DNA of the CDR3 is TGTGTCATCAGTGAGGCTAAACTAGCGGGAGGGCCCCGTGAGCAGTTCTTC. Protein product: CVISEAKLAGGPREQFF. This chain uses TRBV10-3 with TRBJ2-1, with 13 positions matching TRBD2. The CDR3 is 17 amino acids. Germline lookup yields CDR1 ENHRY and CDR2 SYGVKD.